This entry lists 14 T cell receptor beta chains sequenced from one sample in a study of shared clonotypes between healthy human individuals. Method: immunoSEQ multiplex PCR; TCRdb's copy keeps in-frame clones and lacks some. The sample yields hundreds of thousands of clones, 73% seen once. The sample consisted of memory CD4+ T cells sorted from blood. Regarding subset: CD45RA-negative fraction. The receptors here all came from a woman aged 30 to 39 in good health.

The rearrangement links TRBV29-1 to TRBJ2-5; 10 bases fit TRBD1. The CDR3 has 16 residues. Germline V gives CDR1 SQVTM, CDR2 ANQGSEA. V was pared by 6 bases and J by 2 bases, with 12 bases of the junction left unmatched. CDR3 loop: CSVGGLPGQGQETQYF. In DNA form, the CDR3 reads TGCAGCGTCGGGGGACTCCCGGGACAGGGGCAAGAGACCCAGTACTTC.

In its sample, this clone was seen a few times. The chain combines TRBV6-5 with TRBJ1-1; 8 bases align to TRBD1. This CDR3 has 12 amino acids. Germline values: CDR1 MNHEY, CDR2 SVGAGI. V lost 6 bases, J lost 11 bases, and 8 bases stayed unmatched. The CDR3 DNA is TGTGCCAGCAGGACAGGGGATCGCCGGGCTTTCTTT. Residues: CASRTGDRRAFF.

This clone has ten or more counts. J is TRBJ2-1 and V is TRBV5-1; 7 positions agree with TRBD2. Unmatched junction bases numbered 3, after V lost 4 bases and J lost 2 bases. Per germline, CDR1 SGHRS and CDR2 YFSETQ. The CDR3 runs to 14 residues. As DNA, the CDR3 is TGCGCCAGCAGCAGCGGGAACACCTACAATGAGCAGTTCTTC. Translation gives CASSSGNTYNEQFF. The full variable domain, with the rest looked up from reference TRBV5-1 and TRBJ2-1, is KAGVTQTPRYLIKTRGQQVTLSCSPISGHRSVSWYQQTPGQGLQFLFEYFSETQRNKGNFPGRFSGRQFSNSRSEMNVSTLELGDSALYLCASSSGNTYNEQFFGPGTRLTVL.

V and J are TRBV19 and TRBJ2-1; 10 bases match TRBD2. Germline assignment: CDR1 LNHDA and CDR2 SQIVND (reference sequence). The CDR3 contains 13 residues. The V gene end was trimmed by 4 bases and the J gene end by 7 bases; junction bases not matched to a gene: 1. Here the CDR3 DNA reads TGTGCCAGTAGTAATAGCGGGGGGAATGAGCAGTTCTTC. This sequence encodes CASSNSGGNEQFF.

With respect to this clone: At the DNA level, this CDR3 is encoded by other sequences in the same sample as well. The chain combines TRBV30 with TRBJ2-2; 12 bases line up with TRBD2. J was trimmed by 5 bases and V by 3 bases; bases with no gene match: 1. This CDR3 contains 14 residues. Germline CDR1 GTSNPN, CDR2 SVGIG (reference sequence). The CDR3 sequence: CAWRLAGGTGELFF. CDR3 nucleotides: TGTGCCTGGAGACTAGCGGGAGGAACCGGGGAGCTGTTTTTT.

As DNA, the CDR3 is TGTGCCAGCAGAACAAACTTATTCTACGAGCAGTACTTC. Its protein is CASRTNLFYEQYF. The chain is built from TRBV6-5 and TRBJ2-7; D unresolved. The CDR3 is 13 residues long. The V end lost 6 bases, the J end lost 3 bases, and 12 bases lay between the germline ends. CDR1 and CDR2 from the germline V gene are MNHEY and SVGAGI.

The CDR3 nucleotides read TGTGCCAGCAGCCAAGCTCGAGCGGGAGCCGGGGGCACAGATACGCAGTATTTT. As protein: CASSQARAGAGGTDTQYF. The chain links TRBV4-2 to TRBJ2-3; 8 positions match TRBD2. The CDR3 spans 18 residues. V shed 1 base and J 1 base; nucleotides not matched to a gene: 10. The germline CDR1 and CDR2 sequences are LGHNA and YNFKEQ.

The chain has TRBV9 and TRBJ2-7; D remains unclear. Trimming left V 0 bases short and J 4 bases short, with 11 bases between. The CDR3 consists of 14 residues. CDR1 is SGDLS and CDR2 is YYNGEE in the germline V gene. The CDR3 sequence: CASSVATWGYEQYF. Written as DNA, the CDR3 is TGTGCCAGCAGCGTAGCTACGTGGGGATACGAGCAGTACTTC.

The J gene is TRBJ2-7, the V gene TRBV28; weak D call: TRBD2 (5 bases). V was cut by 3 bases and J by 3 bases, with 12 bases left in between. CDR3 length: 14 amino acids. Germline CDR1 reads MDHEN; CDR2 reads SYDVKM. CDR3 sequence (DNA): TGTGCCAGCAGTTTTCCGGGATTATACTACGAGCAGTACTTC. Protein sequence: CASSFPGLYYEQYF.

V usage is TRBV7-9 and J usage is TRBJ1-4; D is undetermined. Germline assignment: CDR1 SEHNR and CDR2 FQNEAQ (reference sequence). This CDR3 has 14 residues. Trimming cost V 5 bases and J 6 bases, with 13 bases left between them. CDR3 region: CASSQGSVDEKLFF. CDR3 in DNA: TGTGCCAGCAGCCAAGGATCAGTAGATGAAAAACTGTTTTTT.

This clone occurred once. The chain has TRBV28 and TRBJ1-5, with unresolved D. Trimming removed 5 bases at V and 6 bases at J, with 17 bases between. The germline V gene has CDR1 MDHEN and CDR2 SYDVKM. The CDR3 totals 15 residues. CDR3 sequence (DNA): TGTGCCAGCAGTGCTGTCGTCGGGATGGGTCAGCCCCAGCATTTT. Amino acid sequence: CASSAVVGMGQPQHF.

The chain employs TRBV7-3 and TRBJ2-7, with D possibly TRBD2 on 6 matching bases. Germline CDR1 SGHTA, CDR2 FQGTGA. V was cut by 5 bases and J by 5 bases, with 19 bases left in between. The CDR3 contains 15 residues. The CDR3 loop reads CASSASGGPSDEQYF. CDR3 sequence (DNA): TGTGCCAGCAGCGCCTCCGGAGGGCCGTCGGACGAGCAGTACTTC.

The V call is TRBV7-8, the J call TRBJ1-2, with D possibly being TRBD1 (6 bases). CDR1 is SGHVS, CDR2 FQNEAQ, per germline. This CDR3 has 13 residues. Trimming removed 5 bases from V and 6 bases from J, with 13 bases in between. The CDR3 is CASSQDRDNGYTF. Here the CDR3 DNA reads TGTGCCAGCAGCCAGGACCGGGACAATGGCTACACCTTC.

The chain uses TRBV30 and TRBJ2-1; D ambiguous. Trimming removed 3 bases at V and 9 bases at J, with 12 bases between. The CDR3 is 12 amino acids. Looked up from germline, CDR1 is GTSNPN and CDR2 is SVGIG (reference sequence). The CDR3 DNA follows: TGTGCCTGGAGCGGTCCCAGAGGTGAGCAGTTCTTC. Amino acids: CAWSGPRGEQFF.